This T cell receptor beta chain is from a study of read filtering for tumor transcriptome and immune sequencing. In the study overall: Patients were approximately 17 male and roughly 15 female, mean age around 67 years, range about 45 to 85. IR-seq gave about 3.5 to 11 million TCR reads per sample; RNA-seq gave roughly 80 to 1273.

This library used around 400 ng RNA and molecular barcoded adaptors spanning alpha/delta and beta/gamma chains. Each CDR3 protein is one row after TCRdb ran MiXCR on the reads. The sample consists of approximately 61,000 distinct CDR3 sequences, around 21% of them appearing once. General study findings and limits: Correlation between methods rose after single-read clonotypes were removed.

Trimming took 5 bases from V and 3 from J, leaving 4 bases between them. Germline V lookup: CDR1 LNHDA, CDR2 SQIVND (reference sequence). This CDR3 is built from 11 residues. Comments on this clonotype: Its matching antigen is unknown.

Bone marrow was sampled from every patient at the time of active disease. This rearrangement joins TRBV19 to TRBJ1-2; D call uncertain. This clonotype was obtained from a donor aged 40 or older with multiple myeloma. Specimen: a population of CD138-negative cells sorted from bone marrow. CDR3 coding DNA: TGTGCCAGTAGTGGACACTATGGCTACACCTTC. Its translation is CASSGHYGYTF. Variable domain in full (rest from reference TRBV19 and TRBJ1-2): DGGITQSPKYLFRKEGQNVTLSCEQNLNHDAMYWYRQDPGQGLRLIYYSQIVNDFQKGDIAEGYSVSREKKESFPLTVTSAQKNPTAFYLCASSGHYGYTFGSGTRLTVV.